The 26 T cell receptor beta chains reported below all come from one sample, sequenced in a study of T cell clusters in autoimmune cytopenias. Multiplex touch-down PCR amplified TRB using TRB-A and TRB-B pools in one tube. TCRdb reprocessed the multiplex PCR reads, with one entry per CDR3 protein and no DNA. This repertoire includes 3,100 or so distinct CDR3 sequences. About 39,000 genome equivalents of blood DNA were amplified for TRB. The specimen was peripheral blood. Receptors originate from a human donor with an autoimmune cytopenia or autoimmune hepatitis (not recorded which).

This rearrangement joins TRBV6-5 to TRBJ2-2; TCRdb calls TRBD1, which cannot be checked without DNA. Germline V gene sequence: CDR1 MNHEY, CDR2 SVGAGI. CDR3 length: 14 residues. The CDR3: CASSRLQGAGELFF.

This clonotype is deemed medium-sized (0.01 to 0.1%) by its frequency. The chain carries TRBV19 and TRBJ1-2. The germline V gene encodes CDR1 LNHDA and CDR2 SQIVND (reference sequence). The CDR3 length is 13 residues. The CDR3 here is CASSMVVNYGYTF. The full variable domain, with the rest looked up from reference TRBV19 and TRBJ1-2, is DGGITQSPKYLFRKEGQNVTLSCEQNLNHDAMYWYRQDPGQGLRLIYYSQIVNDFQKGDIAEGYSVSREKKESFPLTVTSAQKNPTAFYLCASSMVVNYGYTFGSGTRLTVV.

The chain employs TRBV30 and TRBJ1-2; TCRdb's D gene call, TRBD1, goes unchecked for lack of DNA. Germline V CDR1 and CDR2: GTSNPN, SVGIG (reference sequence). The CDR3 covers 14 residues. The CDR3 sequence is CAWSVDRGQNGYTF. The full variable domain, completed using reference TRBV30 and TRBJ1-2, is SQTIHQWPATLVQPVGSPLSLECTVEGTSNPNLYWYRQAAGRGLQLLFYSVGIGQISSEVPQNLSASRPQDRQFILSSKKLLLSDSGFYLCAWSVDRGQNGYTFGSGTRLTVV.

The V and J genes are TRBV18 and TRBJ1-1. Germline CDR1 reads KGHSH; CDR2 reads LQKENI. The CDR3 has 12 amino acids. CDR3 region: CASSPGNTEAFF.

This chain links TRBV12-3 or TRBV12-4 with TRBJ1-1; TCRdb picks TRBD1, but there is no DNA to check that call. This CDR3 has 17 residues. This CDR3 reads CASSSNEASGQGTEAFF.

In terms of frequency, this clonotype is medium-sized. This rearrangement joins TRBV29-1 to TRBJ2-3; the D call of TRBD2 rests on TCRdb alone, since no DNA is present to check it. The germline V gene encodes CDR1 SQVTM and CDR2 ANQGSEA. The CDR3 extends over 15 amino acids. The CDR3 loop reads CSVLLAGGRTDTQYF.

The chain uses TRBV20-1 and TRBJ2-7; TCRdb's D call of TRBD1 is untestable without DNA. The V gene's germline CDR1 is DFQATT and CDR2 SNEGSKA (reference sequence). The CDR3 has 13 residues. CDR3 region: CSALGQGAYEQYF.

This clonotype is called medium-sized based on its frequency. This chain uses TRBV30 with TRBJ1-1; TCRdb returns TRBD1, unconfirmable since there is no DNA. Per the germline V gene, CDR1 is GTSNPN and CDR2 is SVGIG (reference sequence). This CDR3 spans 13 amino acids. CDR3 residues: CAFTRDRGTEAFF.

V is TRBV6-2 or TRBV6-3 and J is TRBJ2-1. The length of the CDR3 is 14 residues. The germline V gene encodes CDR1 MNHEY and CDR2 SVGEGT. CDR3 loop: CASSYAYLKDEQFF.

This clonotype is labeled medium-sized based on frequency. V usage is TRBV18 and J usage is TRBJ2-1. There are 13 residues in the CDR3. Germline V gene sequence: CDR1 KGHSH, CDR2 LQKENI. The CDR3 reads CASSEQLYNEQFF.

The CDR3 reads CASSAGTGDRQETQYF. The chain combines TRBV11-3 with TRBJ2-5; TCRdb designates TRBD1, a call that cannot be tested without DNA. The CDR3 length is 16 residues. Germline CDR1 SGHNT, CDR2 YENEEA. Variable domain in full (rest from reference TRBV11-3 and TRBJ2-5): EAGVVQSPRYKIIEKKQPVAFWCNPISGHNTLYWYLQNLGQGPELLIRYENEEAVDDSQLPKDRFSAERLKGVDSTLKIQPAELGDSAVYLCASSAGTGDRQETQYFGPGTRLLVL.

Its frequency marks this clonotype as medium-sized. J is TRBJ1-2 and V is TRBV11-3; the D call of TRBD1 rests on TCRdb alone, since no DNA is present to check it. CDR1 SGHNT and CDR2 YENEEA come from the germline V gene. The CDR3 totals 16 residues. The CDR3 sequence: CASSSGTGNTNYGYTF. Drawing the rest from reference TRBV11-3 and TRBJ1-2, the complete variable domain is EAGVVQSPRYKIIEKKQPVAFWCNPISGHNTLYWYLQNLGQGPELLIRYENEEAVDDSQLPKDRFSAERLKGVDSTLKIQPAELGDSAVYLCASSSGTGNTNYGYTFGSGTRLTVV.

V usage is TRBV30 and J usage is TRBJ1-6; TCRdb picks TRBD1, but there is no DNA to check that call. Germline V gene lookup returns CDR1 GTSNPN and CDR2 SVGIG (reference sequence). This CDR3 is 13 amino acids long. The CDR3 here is CAWADRAAAPLHF.

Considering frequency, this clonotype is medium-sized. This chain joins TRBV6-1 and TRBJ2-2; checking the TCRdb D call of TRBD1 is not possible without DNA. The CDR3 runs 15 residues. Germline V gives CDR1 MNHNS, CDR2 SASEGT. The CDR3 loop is CASSLDILWTGELFF.

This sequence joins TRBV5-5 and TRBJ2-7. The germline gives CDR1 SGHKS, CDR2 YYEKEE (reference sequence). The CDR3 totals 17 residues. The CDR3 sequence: CASSLARLRTSSYEQYF.

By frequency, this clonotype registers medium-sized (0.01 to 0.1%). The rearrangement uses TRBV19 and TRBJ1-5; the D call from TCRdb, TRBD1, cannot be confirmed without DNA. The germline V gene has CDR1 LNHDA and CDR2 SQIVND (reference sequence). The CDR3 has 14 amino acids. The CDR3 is CASSIPTGDQPQHF.

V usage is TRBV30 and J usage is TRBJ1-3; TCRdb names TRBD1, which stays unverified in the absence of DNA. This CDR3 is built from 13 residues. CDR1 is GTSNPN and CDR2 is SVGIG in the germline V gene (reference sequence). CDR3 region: CAWTQGAGNTIYF.

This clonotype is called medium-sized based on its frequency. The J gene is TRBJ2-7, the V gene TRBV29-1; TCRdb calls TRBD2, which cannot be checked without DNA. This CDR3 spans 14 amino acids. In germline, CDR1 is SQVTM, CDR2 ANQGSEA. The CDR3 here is CSVDASGGSYEQYF.

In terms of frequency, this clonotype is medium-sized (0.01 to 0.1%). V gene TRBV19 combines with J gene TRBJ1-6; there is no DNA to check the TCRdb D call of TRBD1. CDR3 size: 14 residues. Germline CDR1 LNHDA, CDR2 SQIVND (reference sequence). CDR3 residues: CASSGQGGNSPLHF.

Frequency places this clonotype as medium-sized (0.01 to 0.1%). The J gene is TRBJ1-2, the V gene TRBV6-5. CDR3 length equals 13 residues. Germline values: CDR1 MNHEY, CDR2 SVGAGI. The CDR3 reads CASSYPGSYGYTF.

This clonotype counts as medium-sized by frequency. The CDR3 sequence is CASKAPYGAQGSPLHF. This chain joins TRBV19 and TRBJ1-6. The CDR3 sequence is 16 residues long. Per germline, CDR1 LNHDA and CDR2 SQIVND (reference sequence).

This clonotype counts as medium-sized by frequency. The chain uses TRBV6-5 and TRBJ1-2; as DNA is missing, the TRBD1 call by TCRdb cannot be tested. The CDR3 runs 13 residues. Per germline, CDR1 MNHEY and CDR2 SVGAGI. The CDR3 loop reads CASRSTGSYGYTF.

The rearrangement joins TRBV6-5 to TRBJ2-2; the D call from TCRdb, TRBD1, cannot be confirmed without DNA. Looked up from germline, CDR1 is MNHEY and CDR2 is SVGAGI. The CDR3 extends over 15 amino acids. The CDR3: CASSLQGTNTGELFF.

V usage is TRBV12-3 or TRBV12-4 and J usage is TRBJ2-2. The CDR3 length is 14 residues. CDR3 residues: CASTRGRNTGELFF.

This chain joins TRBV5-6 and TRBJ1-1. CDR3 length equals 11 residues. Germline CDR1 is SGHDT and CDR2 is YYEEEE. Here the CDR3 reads CASSLKAEAFF. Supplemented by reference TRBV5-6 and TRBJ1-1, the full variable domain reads DAGVTQSPTHLIKTRGQQVTLRCSPKSGHDTVSWYQQALGQGPQFIFQYYEEEERQRGNFPDRFSGHQFPNYSSELNVNALLLGDSALYLCASSLKAEAFFGQGTRLTVV.

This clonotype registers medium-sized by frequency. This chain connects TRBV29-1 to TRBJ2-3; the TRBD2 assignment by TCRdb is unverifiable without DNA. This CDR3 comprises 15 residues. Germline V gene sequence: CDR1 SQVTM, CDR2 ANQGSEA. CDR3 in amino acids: CSVTRSGGATDTQYF.